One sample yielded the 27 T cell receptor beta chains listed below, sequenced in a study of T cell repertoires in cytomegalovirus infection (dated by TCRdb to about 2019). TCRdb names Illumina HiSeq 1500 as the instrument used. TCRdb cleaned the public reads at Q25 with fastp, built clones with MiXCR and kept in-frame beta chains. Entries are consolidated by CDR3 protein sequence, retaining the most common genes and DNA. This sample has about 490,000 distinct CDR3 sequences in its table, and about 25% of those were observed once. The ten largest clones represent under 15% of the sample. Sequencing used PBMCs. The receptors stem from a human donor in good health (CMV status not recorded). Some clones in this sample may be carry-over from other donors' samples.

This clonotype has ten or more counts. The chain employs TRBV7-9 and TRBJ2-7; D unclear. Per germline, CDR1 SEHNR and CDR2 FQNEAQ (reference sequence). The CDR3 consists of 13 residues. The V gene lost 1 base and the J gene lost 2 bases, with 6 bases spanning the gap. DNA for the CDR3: TGTGCCAGCAGCTTAGAGATGGCCTACGAGCAGTACGTC. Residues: CASSLEMAYEQYV.

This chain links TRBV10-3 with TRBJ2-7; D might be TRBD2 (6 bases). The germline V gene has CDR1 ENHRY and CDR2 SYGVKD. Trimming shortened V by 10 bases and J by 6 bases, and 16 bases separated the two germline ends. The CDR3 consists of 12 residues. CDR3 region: CATGREVAEQYF. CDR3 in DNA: TGTGCCACTGGCAGGGAGGTTGCCGAGCAGTACTTC.

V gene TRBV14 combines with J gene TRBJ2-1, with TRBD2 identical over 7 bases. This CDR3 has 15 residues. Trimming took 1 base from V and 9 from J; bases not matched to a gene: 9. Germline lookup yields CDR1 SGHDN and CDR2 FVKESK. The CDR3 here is CASSQGPAGFGEQFF. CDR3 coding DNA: TGTGCCAGCAGCCAAGGTCCAGCGGGATTTGGTGAGCAGTTCTTC.

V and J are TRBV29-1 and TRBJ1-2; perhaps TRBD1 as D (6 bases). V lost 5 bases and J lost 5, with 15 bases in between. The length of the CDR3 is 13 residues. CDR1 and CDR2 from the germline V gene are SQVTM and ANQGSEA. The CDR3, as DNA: TGCAGCGTTCAGACAGGCGGTAGTTATGGCTACACCTTC. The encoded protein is CSVQTGGSYGYTF.

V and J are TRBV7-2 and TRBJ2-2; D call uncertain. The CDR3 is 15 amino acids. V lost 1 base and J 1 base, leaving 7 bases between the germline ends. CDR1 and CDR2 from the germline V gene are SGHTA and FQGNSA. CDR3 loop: CASSLDSRNTGELFF. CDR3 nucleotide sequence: TGTGCCAGCAGCTTAGATAGCCGGAACACCGGGGAGCTGTTTTTT.

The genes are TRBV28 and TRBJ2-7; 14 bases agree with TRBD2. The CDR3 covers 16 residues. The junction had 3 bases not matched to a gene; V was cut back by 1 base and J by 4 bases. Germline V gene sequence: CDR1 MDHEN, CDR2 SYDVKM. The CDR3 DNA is TGTGCCAGCAGTTTATTCGGGACTAGCGGGAGATACGAGCAGTACTTC. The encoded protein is CASSLFGTSGRYEQYF.

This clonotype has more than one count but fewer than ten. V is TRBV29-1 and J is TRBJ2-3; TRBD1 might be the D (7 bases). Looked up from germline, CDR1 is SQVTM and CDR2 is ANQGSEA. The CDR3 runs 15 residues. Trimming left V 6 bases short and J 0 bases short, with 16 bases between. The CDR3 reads CSVSEGGQSTDTQYF. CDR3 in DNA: TGCAGCGTATCTGAGGGGGGACAGAGCACAGATACGCAGTATTTT.

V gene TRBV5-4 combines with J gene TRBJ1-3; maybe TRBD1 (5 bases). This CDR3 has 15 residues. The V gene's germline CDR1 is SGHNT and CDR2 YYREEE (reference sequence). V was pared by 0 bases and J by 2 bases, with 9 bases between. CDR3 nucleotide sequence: TGTGCCAGCAGCTTGGTCGGGGACGCTGGAAACACCATATATTTT. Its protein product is CASSLVGDAGNTIYF.

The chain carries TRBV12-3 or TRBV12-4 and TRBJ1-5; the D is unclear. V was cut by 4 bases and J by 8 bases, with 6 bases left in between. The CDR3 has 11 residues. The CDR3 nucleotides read TGTGCCAGCAGTTCCGGTGAGCCCCAGCATTTT. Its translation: CASSSGEPQHF.

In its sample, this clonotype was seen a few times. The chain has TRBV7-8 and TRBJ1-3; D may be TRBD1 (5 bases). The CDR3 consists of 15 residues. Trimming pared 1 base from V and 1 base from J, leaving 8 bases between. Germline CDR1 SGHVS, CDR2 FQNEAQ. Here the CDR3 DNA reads TGTGCCAGCAGCTTAGTTGAGGGGTCTGGAAACACCATATATTTT. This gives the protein CASSLVEGSGNTIYF.

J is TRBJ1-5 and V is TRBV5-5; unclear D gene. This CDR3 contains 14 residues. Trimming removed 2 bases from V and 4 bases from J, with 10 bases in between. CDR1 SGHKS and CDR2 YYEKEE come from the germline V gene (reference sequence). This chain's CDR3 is CASSLGRTNQPQHF. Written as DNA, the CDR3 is TGTGCCAGCAGCTTAGGACGGACGAATCAGCCCCAGCATTTT.

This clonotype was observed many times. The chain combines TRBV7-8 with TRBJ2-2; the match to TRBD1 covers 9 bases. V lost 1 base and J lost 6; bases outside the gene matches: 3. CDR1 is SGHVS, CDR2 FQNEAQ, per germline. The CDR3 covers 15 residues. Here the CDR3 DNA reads TGTGCCAGCAGCTTAGACAGGGGGCAGGCCGGGGAGCTGTTTTTT. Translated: CASSLDRGQAGELFF.

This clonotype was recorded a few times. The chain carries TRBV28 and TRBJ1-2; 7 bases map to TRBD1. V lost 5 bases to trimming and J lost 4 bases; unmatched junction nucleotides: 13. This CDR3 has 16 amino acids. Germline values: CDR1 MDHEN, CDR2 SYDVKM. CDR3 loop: CASSHGTARGSYGYTF. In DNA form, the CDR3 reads TGTGCCAGCAGTCATGGGACAGCTCGGGGGTCCTATGGCTACACCTTC.

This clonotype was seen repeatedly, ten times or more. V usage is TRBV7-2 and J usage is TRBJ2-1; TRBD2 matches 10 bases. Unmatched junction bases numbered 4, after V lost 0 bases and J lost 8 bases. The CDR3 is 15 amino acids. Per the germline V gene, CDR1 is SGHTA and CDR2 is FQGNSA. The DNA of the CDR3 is TGTGCCAGCAGCTTAGCGACTAGCGGGCGCGATGAGCAGTTCTTC. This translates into CASSLATSGRDEQFF.

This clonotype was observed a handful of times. CDR3 region: CASRPSILVNTEAFF. The CDR3 DNA is TGTGCCAGCAGACCCTCGATCCTGGTGAACACTGAAGCTTTCTTT. The chain combines TRBV6-2 or TRBV6-3 with TRBJ1-1; D gene unclear. In germline, CDR1 is MNHEY, CDR2 SVGEGT. CDR3 length: 15 residues. The germline V and J ends were trimmed by 6 bases and 0 bases, with 14 bases remaining between them.

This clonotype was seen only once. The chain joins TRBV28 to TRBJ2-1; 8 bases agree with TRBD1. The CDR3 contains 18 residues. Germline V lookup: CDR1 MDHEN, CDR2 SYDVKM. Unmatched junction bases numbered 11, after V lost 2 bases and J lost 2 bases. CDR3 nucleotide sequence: TGTGCCAGCAGTTTACCCCATACAGGGGGTAGAGCCTACAATGAGCAGTTCTTC. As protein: CASSLPHTGGRAYNEQFF.

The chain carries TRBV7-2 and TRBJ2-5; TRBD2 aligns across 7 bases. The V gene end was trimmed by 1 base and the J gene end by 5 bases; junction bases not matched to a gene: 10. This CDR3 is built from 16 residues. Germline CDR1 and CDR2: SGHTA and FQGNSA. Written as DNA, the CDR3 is TGTGCCAGCAGCTTAGTGGGAGGGGTCCTGAGGGAGACCCAGTACTTC. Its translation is CASSLVGGVLRETQYF.

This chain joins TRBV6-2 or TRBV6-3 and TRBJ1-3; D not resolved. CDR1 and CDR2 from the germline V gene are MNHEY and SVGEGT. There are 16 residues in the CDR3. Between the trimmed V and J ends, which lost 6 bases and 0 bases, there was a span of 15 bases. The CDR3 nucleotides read TGTGCCAGCAGCATCAAATGGCAAAGCTCTGGAAACACCATATATTTT. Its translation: CASSIKWQSSGNTIYF.

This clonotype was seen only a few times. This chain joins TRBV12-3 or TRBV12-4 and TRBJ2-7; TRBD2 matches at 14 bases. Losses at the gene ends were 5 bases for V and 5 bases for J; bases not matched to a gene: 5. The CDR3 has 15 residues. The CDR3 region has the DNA TGTGCCAGCAGTGACGGGACTAGCGGGAGCCACGAGCAGTACGTC. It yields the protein CASSDGTSGSHEQYV.

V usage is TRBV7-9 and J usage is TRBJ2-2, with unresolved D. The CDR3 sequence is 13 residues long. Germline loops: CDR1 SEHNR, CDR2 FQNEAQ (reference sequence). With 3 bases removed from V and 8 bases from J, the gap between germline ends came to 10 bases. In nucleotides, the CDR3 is TGTGCCAGCAGCTTTGGGCCCGCAGGGGAGCTGTTTTTT. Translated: CASSFGPAGELFF.

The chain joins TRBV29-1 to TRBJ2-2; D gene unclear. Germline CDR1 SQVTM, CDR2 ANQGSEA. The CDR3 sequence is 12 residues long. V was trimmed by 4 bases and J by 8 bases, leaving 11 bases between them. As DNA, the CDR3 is TGCAGCGTTGTCGCCTCGAGGGGGGAGCTGTTTTTT. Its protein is CSVVASRGELFF.

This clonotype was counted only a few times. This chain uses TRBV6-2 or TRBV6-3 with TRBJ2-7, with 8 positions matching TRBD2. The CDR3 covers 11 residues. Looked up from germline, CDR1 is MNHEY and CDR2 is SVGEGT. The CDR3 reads CASSNAGRVQV. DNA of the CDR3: TGTGCCAGCAGCAACGCCGGGAGGGTTCAAGTC.

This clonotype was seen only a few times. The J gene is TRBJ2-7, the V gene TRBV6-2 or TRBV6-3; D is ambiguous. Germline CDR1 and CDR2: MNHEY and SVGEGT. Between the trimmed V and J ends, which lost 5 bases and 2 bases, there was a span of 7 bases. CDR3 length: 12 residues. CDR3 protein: CASSPVAYEQYF. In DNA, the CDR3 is TGTGCCAGCAGTCCCGTCGCCTACGAGCAGTACTTC.

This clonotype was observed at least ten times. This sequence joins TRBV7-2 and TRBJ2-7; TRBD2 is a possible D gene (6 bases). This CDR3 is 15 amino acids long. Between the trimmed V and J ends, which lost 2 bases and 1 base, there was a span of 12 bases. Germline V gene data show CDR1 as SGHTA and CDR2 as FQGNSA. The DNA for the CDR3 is TGTGCCAGCAGCTTATCGGCGGGAATTTCCTACGAGCAGTACTTC. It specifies CASSLSAGISYEQYF.

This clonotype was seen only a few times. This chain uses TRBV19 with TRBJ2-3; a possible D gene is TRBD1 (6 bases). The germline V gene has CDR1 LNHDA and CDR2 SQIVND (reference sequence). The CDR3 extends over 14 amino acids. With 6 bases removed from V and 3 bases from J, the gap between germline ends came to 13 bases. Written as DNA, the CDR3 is TGTGCCAGTAGGCAGGGGATTTGGACAGATACGCAGTATTTT. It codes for CASRQGIWTDTQYF. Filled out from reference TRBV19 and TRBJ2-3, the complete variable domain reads DGGITQSPKYLFRKEGQNVTLSCEQNLNHDAMYWYRQDPGQGLRLIYYSQIVNDFQKGDIAEGYSVSREKKESFPLTVTSAQKNPTAFYLCASRQGIWTDTQYFGPGTRLTVL.

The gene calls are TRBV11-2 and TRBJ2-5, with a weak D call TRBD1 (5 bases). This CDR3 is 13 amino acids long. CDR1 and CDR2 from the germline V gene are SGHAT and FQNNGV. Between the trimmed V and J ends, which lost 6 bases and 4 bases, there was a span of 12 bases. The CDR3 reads CASSFAGIETQYF. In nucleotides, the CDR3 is TGTGCCAGCAGTTTTGCAGGGATAGAGACCCAGTACTTC.

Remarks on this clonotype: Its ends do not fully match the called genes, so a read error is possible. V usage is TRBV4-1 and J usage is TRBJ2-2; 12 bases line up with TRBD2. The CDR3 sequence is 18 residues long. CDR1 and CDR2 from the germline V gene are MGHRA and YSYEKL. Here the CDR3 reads CASSQVLAGGANTGELFF. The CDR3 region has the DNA TGTGCCAGCAGCCAGGTTCTAGCGGGAGGGGCGAACACCGGGGAGCTGTTTTTT.